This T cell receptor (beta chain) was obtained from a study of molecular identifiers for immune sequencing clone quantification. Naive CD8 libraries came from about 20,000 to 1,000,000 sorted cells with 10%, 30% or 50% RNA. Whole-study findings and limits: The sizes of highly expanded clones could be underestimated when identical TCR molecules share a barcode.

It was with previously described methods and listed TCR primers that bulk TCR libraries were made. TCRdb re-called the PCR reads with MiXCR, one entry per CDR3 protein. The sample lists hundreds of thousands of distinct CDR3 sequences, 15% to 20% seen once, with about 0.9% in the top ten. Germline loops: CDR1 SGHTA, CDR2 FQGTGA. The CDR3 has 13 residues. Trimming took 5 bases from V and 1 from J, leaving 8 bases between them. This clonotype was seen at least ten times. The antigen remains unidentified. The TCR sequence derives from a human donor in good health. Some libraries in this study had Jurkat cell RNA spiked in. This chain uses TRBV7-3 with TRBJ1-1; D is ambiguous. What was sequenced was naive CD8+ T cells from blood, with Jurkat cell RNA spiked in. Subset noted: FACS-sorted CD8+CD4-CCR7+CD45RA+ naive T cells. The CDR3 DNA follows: TGTGCCAGCAGCATGGGCCCGAACACTGAAGCTTTCTTT. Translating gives CASSMGPNTEAFF.